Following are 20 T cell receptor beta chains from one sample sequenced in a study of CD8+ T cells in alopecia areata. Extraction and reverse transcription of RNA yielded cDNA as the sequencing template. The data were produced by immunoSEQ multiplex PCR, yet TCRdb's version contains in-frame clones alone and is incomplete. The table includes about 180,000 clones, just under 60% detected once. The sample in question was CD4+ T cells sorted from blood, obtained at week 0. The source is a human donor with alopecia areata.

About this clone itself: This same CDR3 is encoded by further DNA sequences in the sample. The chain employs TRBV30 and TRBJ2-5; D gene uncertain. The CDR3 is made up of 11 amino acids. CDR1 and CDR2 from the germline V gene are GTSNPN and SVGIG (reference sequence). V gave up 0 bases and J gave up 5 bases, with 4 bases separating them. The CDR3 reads CAWSVLETQYF. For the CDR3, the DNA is TGTGCCTGGAGTGTACTCGAGACCCAGTACTTC.

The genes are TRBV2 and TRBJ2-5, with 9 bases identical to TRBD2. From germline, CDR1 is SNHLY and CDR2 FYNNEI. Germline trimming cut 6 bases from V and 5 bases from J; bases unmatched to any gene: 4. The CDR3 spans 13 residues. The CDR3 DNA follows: TGTGCCAGCAGGCGGGGGGGCGCCGAGACCCAGTACTTC. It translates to CASRRGGAETQYF.

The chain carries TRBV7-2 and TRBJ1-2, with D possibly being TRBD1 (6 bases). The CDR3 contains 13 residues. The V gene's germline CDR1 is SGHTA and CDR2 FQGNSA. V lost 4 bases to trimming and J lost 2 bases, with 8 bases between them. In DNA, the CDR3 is TGTGCCAGCAGCTACGACAGGAACTATGGCTACACCTTC. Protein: CASSYDRNYGYTF.

The CDR3 DNA reads as TGTGCCAGCAGCACCCCGGGAGGGGAGACCCAGTACTTC. This codes for CASSTPGGETQYF. The chain combines TRBV7-8 with TRBJ2-5; TRBD2 aligns across 8 bases. V trimming: 5 bases; J trimming: 5 bases; junction bases outside the gene matches: 4. Per germline, CDR1 SGHVS and CDR2 FQNEAQ. This CDR3 has 13 residues.

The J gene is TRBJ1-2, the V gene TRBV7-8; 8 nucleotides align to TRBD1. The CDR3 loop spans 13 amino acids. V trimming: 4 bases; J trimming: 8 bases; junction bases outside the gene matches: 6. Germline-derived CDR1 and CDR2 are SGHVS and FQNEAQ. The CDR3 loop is CASSSTGGYGYTF. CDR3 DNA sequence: TGTGCCAGCAGCTCCACAGGGGGGTACGGCTACACCTTC.

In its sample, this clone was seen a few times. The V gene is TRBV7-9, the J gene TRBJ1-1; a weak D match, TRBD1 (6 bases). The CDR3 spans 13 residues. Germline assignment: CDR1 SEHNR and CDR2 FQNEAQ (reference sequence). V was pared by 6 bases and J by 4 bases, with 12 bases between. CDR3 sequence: CASSPQGTTEAFF. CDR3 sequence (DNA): TGTGCCAGCAGTCCCCAGGGGACCACTGAAGCTTTCTTT.

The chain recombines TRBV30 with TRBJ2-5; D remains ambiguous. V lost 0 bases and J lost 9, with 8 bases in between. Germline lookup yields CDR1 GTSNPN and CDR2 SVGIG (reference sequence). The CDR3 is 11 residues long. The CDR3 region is CAWSVGSPQYF. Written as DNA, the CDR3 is TGTGCCTGGAGTGTCGGCAGTCCCCAGTACTTC.

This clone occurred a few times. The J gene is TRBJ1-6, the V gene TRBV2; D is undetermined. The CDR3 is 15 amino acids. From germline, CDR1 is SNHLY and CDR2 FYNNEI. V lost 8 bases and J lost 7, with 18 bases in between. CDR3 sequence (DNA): TGTGCCAGCGTCCGAACCGGGGAGTTAAATTCACCCCTCCACTTT. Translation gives CASVRTGELNSPLHF.

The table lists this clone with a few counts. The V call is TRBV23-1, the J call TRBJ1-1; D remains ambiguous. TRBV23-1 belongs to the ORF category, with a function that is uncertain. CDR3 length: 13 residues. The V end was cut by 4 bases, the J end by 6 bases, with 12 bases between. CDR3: CASSRKRRSEAFF. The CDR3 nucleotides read TGCGCCAGCAGTCGTAAGCGCCGGTCTGAAGCTTTCTTT.

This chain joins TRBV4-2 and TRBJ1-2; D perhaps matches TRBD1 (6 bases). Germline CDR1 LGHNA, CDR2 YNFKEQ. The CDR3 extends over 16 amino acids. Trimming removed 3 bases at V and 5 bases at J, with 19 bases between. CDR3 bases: TGTGCCAGCAGCCAGCCGGTGGGGCGGGGGCATTATGGCTACACCTTC. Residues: CASSQPVGRGHYGYTF.

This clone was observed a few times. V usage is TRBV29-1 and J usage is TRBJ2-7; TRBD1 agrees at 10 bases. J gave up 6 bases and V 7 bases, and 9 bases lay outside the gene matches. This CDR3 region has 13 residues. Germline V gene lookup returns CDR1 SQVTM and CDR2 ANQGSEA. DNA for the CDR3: TGCAGCGCTGGGGGACAGGGGCCCTTCGAGCAGTACTTC. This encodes CSAGGQGPFEQYF.

The CDR3 region is CASRRGQGSLYGYTF. CDR3 nucleotide sequence: TGTGCCAGTCGTCGGGGACAGGGTAGCCTGTATGGCTACACCTTC. The chain recombines TRBV6-5 with TRBJ1-2; 9 bases match TRBD1. CDR3 length equals 15 residues. Germline CDR1 MNHEY, CDR2 SVGAGI. V dropped 9 bases and J dropped 5; count of bases not matched to a gene: 13.

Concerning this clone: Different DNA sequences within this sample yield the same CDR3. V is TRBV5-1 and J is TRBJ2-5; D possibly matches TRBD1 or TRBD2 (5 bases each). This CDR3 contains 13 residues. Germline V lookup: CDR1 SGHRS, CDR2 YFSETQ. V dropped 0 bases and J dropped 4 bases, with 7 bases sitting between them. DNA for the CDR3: TGCGCCAGCAGCTTGGTTGGGGGAGAGACCCAGTACTTC. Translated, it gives CASSLVGGETQYF. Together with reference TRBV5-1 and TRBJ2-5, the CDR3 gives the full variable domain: KAGVTQTPRYLIKTRGQQVTLSCSPISGHRSVSWYQQTPGQGLQFLFEYFSETQRNKGNFPGRFSGRQFSNSRSEMNVSTLELGDSALYLCASSLVGGETQYFGPGTRLLVL.

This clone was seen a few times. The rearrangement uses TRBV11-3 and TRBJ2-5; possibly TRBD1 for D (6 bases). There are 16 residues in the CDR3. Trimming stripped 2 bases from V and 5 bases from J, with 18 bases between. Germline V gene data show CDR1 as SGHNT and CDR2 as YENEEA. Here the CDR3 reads CASSLRKGRGSETQYF. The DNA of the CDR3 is TGTGCCAGCAGCTTAAGAAAGGGTAGGGGGTCGGAGACCCAGTACTTC.

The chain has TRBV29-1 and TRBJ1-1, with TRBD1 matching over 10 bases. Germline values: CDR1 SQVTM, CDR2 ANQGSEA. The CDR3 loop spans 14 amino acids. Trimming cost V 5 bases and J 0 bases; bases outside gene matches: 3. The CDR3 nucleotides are TGCAGCGTTAAGACAGGGGGCGTGAACACTGAAGCTTTCTTT. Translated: CSVKTGGVNTEAFF.

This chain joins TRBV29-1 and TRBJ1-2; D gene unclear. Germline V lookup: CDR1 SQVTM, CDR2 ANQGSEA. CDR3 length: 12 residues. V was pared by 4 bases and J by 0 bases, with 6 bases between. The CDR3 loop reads CSVVGTNYGYTF. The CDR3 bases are TGCAGCGTTGTAGGTACTAACTATGGCTACACCTTC.

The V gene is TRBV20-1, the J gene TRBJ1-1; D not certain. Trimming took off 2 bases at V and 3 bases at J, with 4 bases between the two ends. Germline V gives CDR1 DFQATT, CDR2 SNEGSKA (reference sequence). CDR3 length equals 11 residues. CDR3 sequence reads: CSARIDTEAFF. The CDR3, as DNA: TGCAGTGCTAGAATCGACACTGAAGCTTTCTTT.

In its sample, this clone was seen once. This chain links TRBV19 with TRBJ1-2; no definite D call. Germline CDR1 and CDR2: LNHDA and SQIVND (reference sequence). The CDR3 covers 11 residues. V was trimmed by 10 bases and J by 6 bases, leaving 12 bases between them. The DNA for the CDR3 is TGTGCCACTAAGAGAGGGAATGGCTACACCTTC. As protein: CATKRGNGYTF.

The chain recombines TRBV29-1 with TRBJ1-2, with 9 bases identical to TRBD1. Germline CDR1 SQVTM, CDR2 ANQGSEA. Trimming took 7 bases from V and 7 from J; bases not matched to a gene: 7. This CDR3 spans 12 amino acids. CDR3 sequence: CSERTGDGGYTF. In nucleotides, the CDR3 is TGCAGCGAAAGGACAGGGGATGGTGGCTACACCTTC.

This chain's CDR3 is CASSRDRGYGYTF. CDR3 DNA sequence: TGTGCCAGCAGTCGGGACAGGGGTTATGGCTACACCTTC. The chain carries TRBV2 and TRBJ1-2, with 10 nucleotides matching TRBD1. This CDR3 has 13 amino acids. V shed 5 bases and J 5 bases; nucleotides not matched to a gene: 2. The V gene's germline CDR1 is SNHLY and CDR2 FYNNEI.